The clone carrying this T cell receptor beta chain was counted only a few times. V was pared by 9 bases and J by 4 bases, with 11 bases of the junction left unmatched. Germline V gene data show CDR1 as LGHNA and CDR2 as YNFKEQ. The CDR3 has 14 residues. This entry comes from a study of CD8 T cells in ankylosing spondylitis. As the method for making TCR beta libraries, quantitative 5'-RACE with molecular barcodes was used. Each CDR3 protein is one row after TCRdb ran MiXCR on the 5' RACE reads. Here the sample spans approximately 31,000 distinct CDR3 sequences, roughly 33% being singletons. Sequenced: synovial fluid, either unsorted or a sorted T cell fraction (not recorded which). The chain joins TRBV4-2 to TRBJ2-7, with TRBD2 identical over 8 bases. This TCR came from a male donor with ankylosing spondylitis. The CDR3 DNA reads as TGTGCCAGTAAGCCGGGACTAGGAAGTTACGAGCAGTACTTC. Residues: CASKPGLGSYEQYF.